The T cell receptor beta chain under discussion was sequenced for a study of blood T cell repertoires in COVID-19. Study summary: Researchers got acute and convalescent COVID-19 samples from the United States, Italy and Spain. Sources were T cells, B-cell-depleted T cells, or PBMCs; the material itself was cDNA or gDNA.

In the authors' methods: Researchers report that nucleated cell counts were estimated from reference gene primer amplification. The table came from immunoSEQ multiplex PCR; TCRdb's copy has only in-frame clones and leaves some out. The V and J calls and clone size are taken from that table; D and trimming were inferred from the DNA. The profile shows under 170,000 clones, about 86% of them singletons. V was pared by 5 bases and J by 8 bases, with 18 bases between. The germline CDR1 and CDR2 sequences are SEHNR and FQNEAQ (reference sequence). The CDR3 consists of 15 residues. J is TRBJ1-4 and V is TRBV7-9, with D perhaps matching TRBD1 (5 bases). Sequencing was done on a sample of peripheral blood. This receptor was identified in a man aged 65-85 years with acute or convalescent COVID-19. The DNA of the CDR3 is TGTGCCAGCAGCAAATGGGGGGGTGTTCAGGAAAAACTGTTTTTT. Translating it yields CASSKWGGVQEKLFF.